This TCR beta chain was found in a study of T cells in Graves' hyperthyroidism and ophthalmopathy. Study context: Before any treatment, at initial diagnosis, peripheral blood was collected.

The diagnoses drew upon clinical symptoms, serum thyroxine and TRAb, thyroid ultrasound and orbital computed tomography. Germline V gives CDR1 SGHRS, CDR2 YFSETQ. The CDR3 is 12 residues long. Study results and caveats: Among clonotypes expanded in thyroid above 0.001, most were also found in blood.

This clonotype was counted at least ten times. What it binds is unknown. An end of the junction differs from the germline gene, which may be a read error. Amplification yielded TCR beta CDR3 regions, with RNA transcripts as the source. RT-PCR in the first round (using the HTBI primer set) targeted the TCR CDR3. TCRdb reprocessed the multiplex PCR reads via MiXCR and lists one record per CDR3 protein. The repertoire includes some 440,000 distinct CDR3 sequences, approximately 14% of them detected once, and roughly an eighth sits in the top ten. The gene calls are TRBV5-1 and TRBJ2-7, with D hard to call. The TCR was taken from a woman younger than 35 with Graves' hyperthyroidism. The sample taken for sequencing was blood. CDR3 sequence (DNA): TGTGCCAGCTCACTTTCCTCCTACGAGCAGTACTTC. Its protein product is CASSLSSYEQYF.